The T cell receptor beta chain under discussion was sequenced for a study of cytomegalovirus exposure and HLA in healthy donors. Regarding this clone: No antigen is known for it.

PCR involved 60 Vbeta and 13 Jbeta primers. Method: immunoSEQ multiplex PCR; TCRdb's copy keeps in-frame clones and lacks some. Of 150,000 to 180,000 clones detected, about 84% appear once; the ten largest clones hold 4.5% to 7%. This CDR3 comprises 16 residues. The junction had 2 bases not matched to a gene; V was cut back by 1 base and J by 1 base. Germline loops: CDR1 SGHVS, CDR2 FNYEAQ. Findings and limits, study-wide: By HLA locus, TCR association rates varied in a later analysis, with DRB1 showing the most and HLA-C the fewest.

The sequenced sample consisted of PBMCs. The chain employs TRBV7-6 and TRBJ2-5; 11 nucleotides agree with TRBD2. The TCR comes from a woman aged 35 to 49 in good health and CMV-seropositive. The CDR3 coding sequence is TGTGCCAGCAGCTTAGGGCTAGCGGGGGGCCAAGAGACCCAGTACTTC. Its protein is CASSLGLAGGQETQYF.